This T cell receptor beta chain was sequenced for a study of T cells after yellow fever vaccination. Whole-study context: In the case of low-cell-number fractions, SMART-Seq v4 Ultra Low Input was used for preparation. Overall study results and limits: Compared with primary, the secondary response was weaker and peaked at day 5, not 15. Repertoires sorted by FACS could include abundant clonotypes that are contaminants from the bulk population.

This clonotype was counted only a few times. What it binds is not known. From the 5' RACE reads, TCRdb called clonotypes with MiXCR, one entry per CDR3 protein. The sample comprises about 320,000 distinct CDR3 sequences, roughly 4.3% of which are singletons, and just under 20% rests with the top ten. This CDR3 has 17 amino acids. Germline V gene lookup returns CDR1 KGHSH and CDR2 LQKENI. V gave up 2 bases and J gave up 0 bases, with 14 bases separating them. The origin of this receptor is a man between 18 and 29 years old who received the YFV17D yellow fever vaccine. Sequenced material: PBMCs, taken 15 days after the yellow fever booster vaccination. The chain employs TRBV18 and TRBJ2-1, with a tentative D call TRBD2 (6 bases). This CDR3 reads CASSPVAPGDSYNEQFF. The CDR3 bases are TGTGCCAGCTCACCAGTCGCTCCGGGGGACTCCTACAATGAGCAGTTCTTC.